Listed here are 21 T cell receptor beta chains from one sample, sequenced in a study of T-cell memory formation after mild COVID-19. TCRdb ran MiXCR on the 5' RACE reads and lists one entry per CDR3 protein. The sample holds 150,000 to 200,000 distinct CDR3 sequences, around a tenth seen once. Sequenced: PBMCs or a T cell subset sorted from them (not recorded which). These receptors originate from a young man who had mild COVID-19 (a few samples of this study predate the infection). Cell type and time point are not known.

This clonotype was found a few times. The V call is TRBV7-9, the J call TRBJ2-5; 11 positions match TRBD2. The CDR3 covers 14 residues. The V and J ends lost 5 bases and 4 bases, in that order; junction bases with no gene match: 3. Germline V lookup: CDR1 SEHNR, CDR2 FQNEAQ (reference sequence). The CDR3 nucleotides read TGTGCCAGCAGCAAACTAGCGGGGGCAGAGACCCAGTACTTC. Protein sequence: CASSKLAGAETQYF.

This clonotype was seen a handful of times. The V call is TRBV7-2, the J call TRBJ1-6, with 7 bases lining up with TRBD1. Germline V gives CDR1 SGHTA, CDR2 FQGNSA. With V trimmed by 4 bases and J by 0 bases, 3 bases remained unmatched. The CDR3 has 16 amino acids. CDR3: CASSSPGGSYNSPLHF. CDR3 bases: TGTGCCAGCAGCTCCCCAGGGGGCTCCTATAATTCACCCCTCCACTTT.

The chain combines TRBV7-2 with TRBJ1-5, with D tentatively TRBD1 (5 bases). Germline V gene lookup returns CDR1 SGHTA and CDR2 FQGNSA. There are 15 residues in the CDR3. Trimming cost V 2 bases and J 2 bases, with 10 bases left between them. CDR3 residues: CASSLQGWRNQPQHF. As DNA, the CDR3 is TGTGCCAGCAGCTTACAGGGTTGGCGCAATCAGCCCCAGCATTTT.

This clonotype was observed at least ten times. The rearrangement links TRBV20-1 to TRBJ2-5; 7 bases match TRBD2. Unmatched junction bases numbered 6, after V lost 3 bases and J lost 5 bases. Germline CDR1 and CDR2: DFQATT and SNEGSKA (reference sequence). There are 13 residues in the CDR3. The CDR3 region has the DNA TGCAGTGCTAGTTCGGGGGGTATGGAGACCCAGTACTTC. Its translation: CSASSGGMETQYF.

J is TRBJ2-1 and V is TRBV20-1; D gene ambiguous. The length of the CDR3 is 12 residues. CDR1 is DFQATT, CDR2 SNEGSKA, per germline (reference sequence). The CDR3 loop reads CSVISDGDGQFF. The CDR3 DNA reads as TGCAGCGTTATTTCGGATGGCGATGGGCAGTTCTTC.

The genes are TRBV20-1 and TRBJ2-1; the D gene could be TRBD1 or TRBD2 (6 bases each). Trimming removed 7 bases from V and 2 bases from J, with 18 bases in between. This CDR3 has 15 residues. Germline CDR1 and CDR2: DFQATT and SNEGSKA (reference sequence). The CDR3 loop is CSGVEGGYTYNEQFF. DNA for the CDR3: TGCAGTGGCGTCGAGGGGGGTTATACCTACAATGAGCAGTTCTTC.

This clonotype was counted at least ten times. The chain employs TRBV5-5 and TRBJ1-1; D might be TRBD1 (5 bases). Germline assignment: CDR1 SGHKS and CDR2 YYEKEE (reference sequence). V lost 1 base to trimming and J lost 5 bases, with 9 bases between them. This CDR3 is 13 amino acids long. The CDR3, as DNA: TGTGCCAGCAGCTTGCGTAGGGGTACTGAAGCTTTCTTT. As protein: CASSLRRGTEAFF.

This clonotype was seen more than once but under ten times. In nucleotides, the CDR3 is TGTGCCAGCTCGTCCACCCCAGATACGCAGTATTTT. This translates into CASSSTPDTQYF. The chain recombines TRBV18 with TRBJ2-3; D is uncertain. This CDR3 contains 12 residues. V was pared by 6 bases and J by 4 bases, with 8 bases between. CDR1 is KGHSH and CDR2 is LQKENI in the germline V gene.

This clonotype was detected ten times or more. V is TRBV4-1 and J is TRBJ1-1; D remains ambiguous. The ends were cut back, 1 base at V and 1 base at J, with 7 bases in the middle. The CDR3 is made up of 14 amino acids. The V gene's germline CDR1 is MGHRA and CDR2 YSYEKL. CDR3 residues: CASSQGIANTEAFF. The CDR3 DNA sequence: TGCGCCAGCAGCCAAGGAATAGCGAACACTGAAGCTTTCTTT.

The gene calls are TRBV14 and TRBJ1-1; D call uncertain. The CDR3 covers 14 residues. The V end was cut by 1 base, the J end by 9 bases, with 15 bases between. Germline V lookup: CDR1 SGHDN, CDR2 FVKESK. The CDR3 region is CASSQGGRSAKAFF. DNA for the CDR3: TGTGCCAGCAGCCAAGGAGGTAGAAGCGCGAAAGCTTTCTTT.

This clonotype was seen only a few times. The V call is TRBV20-1, the J call TRBJ1-1; D is possibly TRBD1 (5 bases). The V end was cut by 6 bases, the J end by 0 bases, with 14 bases between. Germline V lookup: CDR1 DFQATT, CDR2 SNEGSKA (reference sequence). This CDR3 is built from 14 residues. Written as DNA, the CDR3 is TGCAGTGCCACCCGGGGGGGAGTGAACACTGAAGCTTTCTTT. As protein: CSATRGGVNTEAFF.

This clonotype was counted many times. The chain combines TRBV3-1 with TRBJ2-7, with 11 positions matching TRBD2. The CDR3 length is 15 residues. Germline lookup yields CDR1 LGHDT and CDR2 YNNKEL (reference sequence). The J segment lost 2 bases and the V segment lost 4 bases, leaving 4 bases of the junction unmatched. This chain's CDR3 is CASSRGTSGPYEQYF. CDR3 nucleotides: TGTGCCAGCAGCCGAGGGACTAGCGGACCCTACGAGCAGTACTTC.

This clonotype turned up a few times. This chain joins TRBV3-1 and TRBJ2-7; the D is unclear. The V and J ends lost 1 base and 5 bases respectively, with 9 bases between them. The V gene's germline CDR1 is LGHDT and CDR2 YNNKEL (reference sequence). The CDR3 has 13 residues. The CDR3 sequence: CASSQGRRHEQYF. CDR3 coding DNA: TGTGCCAGCAGCCAAGGGCGGCGTCACGAGCAGTACTTC.

This clonotype showed up many times. Here the CDR3 DNA reads TGTGCCAGCAGCCCCGGGACAGGGATCGGGGAGCTGTTTTTT. As protein: CASSPGTGIGELFF. The chain couples TRBV7-7 to TRBJ2-2; 9 bases are shared with TRBD1. Germline CDR1 SSHAT, CDR2 FNYEAQ (reference sequence). The length of the CDR3 is 14 residues. The J segment lost 7 bases and the V segment lost 5 bases, leaving 5 bases of the junction unmatched.

The rearrangement links TRBV1 to TRBJ1-5. TRBV1 is given as a pseudogene. The length of the CDR3 is 16 residues. The CDR3 region is CTSSQDHGSSNQPQHF. The CDR3 DNA sequence: TGCACCAGCAGCCAAGATCACGGTAGTTCCAATCAGCCCCAGCATTTT.

The V and J genes are TRBV20-1 and TRBJ2-5, with D unresolved. Germline CDR1 and CDR2: DFQATT and SNEGSKA (reference sequence). This CDR3 comprises 15 residues. With 5 bases removed from V and 0 bases from J, the gap between germline ends came to 16 bases. DNA of the CDR3: TGCAGTGCTCGCACCTTAACAGATGACCAAGAGACCCAGTACTTC. Translation: CSARTLTDDQETQYF.

This clonotype has at least ten counts. This chain links TRBV4-2 with TRBJ1-6, with D possibly TRBD1 on 5 matching bases. The CDR3 length is 15 residues. V gave up 1 base and J gave up 10 bases, with 14 bases separating them. Germline values: CDR1 LGHNA, CDR2 YNFKEQ. In DNA, the CDR3 is TGTGCCAGCAGCCAAGGGGGGGGGGTCAACTCACCCCTCCACTTT. Its protein product is CASSQGGGVNSPLHF.

This chain links TRBV6-6 with TRBJ1-1, with D possibly TRBD1 on 6 matching bases. Trimming cost V 6 bases and J 0 bases, with 11 bases left between them. Germline CDR1 is MNHNY and CDR2 is SVGAGI (reference sequence). This CDR3 comprises 14 residues. CDR3 coding DNA: TGTGCCAGCAGAAGACAGGAGATGAACACTGAAGCTTTCTTT. This gives the protein CASRRQEMNTEAFF.

The chain joins TRBV6-5 to TRBJ1-3; no reliable D call. Germline CDR1 is MNHEY and CDR2 is SVGAGI. V was trimmed by 5 bases and J by 1 base, leaving 15 bases between them. The CDR3 covers 16 residues. In nucleotides, the CDR3 is TGTGCCAGCAGTCCCACACGAACATCATCTGGAAACACCATATATTTT. Translated, it gives CASSPTRTSSGNTIYF.

CDR3 sequence reads: CASSLEQGSTEAFF. In DNA, the CDR3 is TGTGCCAGCAGTTTAGAACAGGGGTCCACTGAAGCTTTCTTT. The rearrangement joins TRBV12-3 or TRBV12-4 to TRBJ1-1, with TRBD1 matching over 7 bases. J lost 4 bases, V lost 1 base, and 3 bases had no gene match. This CDR3 region has 14 residues.

This clonotype was seen repeatedly, ten times or more. The chain employs TRBV3-1 and TRBJ1-2; a weak D match, TRBD1 (5 bases). The CDR3 runs to 15 residues. CDR1 LGHDT and CDR2 YNNKEL come from the germline V gene (reference sequence). Deletions cut 0 bases from V and 14 bases from J, with 22 bases between. The CDR3 here is CASSQERSDGRTKTF. For the CDR3, the DNA is TGTGCCAGCAGCCAAGAAAGGTCGGATGGGCGGACAAAGACCTTC.